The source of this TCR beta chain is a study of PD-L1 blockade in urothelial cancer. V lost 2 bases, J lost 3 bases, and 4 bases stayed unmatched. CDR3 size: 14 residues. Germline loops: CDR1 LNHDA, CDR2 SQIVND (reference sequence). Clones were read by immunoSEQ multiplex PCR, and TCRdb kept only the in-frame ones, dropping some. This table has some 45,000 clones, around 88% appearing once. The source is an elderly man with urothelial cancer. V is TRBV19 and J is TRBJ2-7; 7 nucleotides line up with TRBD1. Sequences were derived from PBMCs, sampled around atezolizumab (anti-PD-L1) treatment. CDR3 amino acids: CASSIPGQIYEQYF. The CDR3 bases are TGTGCCAGTAGTATACCGGGACAGATCTACGAGCAGTACTTC.